This T cell receptor (beta chain) was sequenced during a study of blood T cell repertoires in COVID-19. On the study more broadly: The study drew acute and convalescent COVID-19 samples from the United States, Italy and Spain. In each case, the material was cDNA or gDNA derived from T cells, B-cell-depleted T cells, or PBMCs.

Germline values: CDR1 LGHDT, CDR2 YNNKEL (reference sequence). This CDR3 comprises 15 residues. V dropped 2 bases and J dropped 6; count of bases not matched to a gene: 7. How the authors handled the data: Scientists estimated how many nucleated cells there were by amplifying reference gene primers. The table came from immunoSEQ multiplex PCR; TCRdb's copy has only in-frame clones and leaves some out. The DNA was the basis for D and trimming; V, J and clone size are from that table. The top ten clones hold about 40% of a sample with 68,000 or so clones, around four fifths of them seen once. This chain uses TRBV3-1 (or the pseudogene TRBV3-2) with TRBJ2-3; TRBD2 aligns across 8 bases. Specimen: peripheral blood. This sequence was found in a human donor in a cohort sampled during active COVID-19. The CDR3 loop is CASSQLRGGSDTQYF. CDR3 DNA sequence: TGTGCCAGCAGCCAACTACGGGGGGGCAGTGATACGCAGTATTTT.